This record looks at one T cell receptor (beta chain) sequence and its context. Per the authors' pipeline: Amplification with reference gene primers provided the estimates of nucleated cell counts. Generated by immunoSEQ multiplex PCR, the TCRdb table keeps only in-frame clones and is missing some. From that table come the V and J calls and clone size; the DNA was used to work out D and trimming. The data show over 65,000 clones, about 81% seen once. The sample comes from a study of blood T cell repertoires in COVID-19. Study-wide context: Acute and convalescent COVID-19 specimens originated in the United States, Italy and Spain. From T cells, B-cell-depleted T cells, or PBMCs came the material, which was cDNA or gDNA.

Germline assignment: CDR1 SGHVS and CDR2 FNYEAQ. This CDR3 has 15 residues. Trimming at V came to 3 bases and at J to 3 bases, leaving 4 bases not matched to a gene. The TCR originated in a human donor in a cohort sampled during active COVID-19. The V and J genes are TRBV7-6 and TRBJ1-5; 8 nucleotides match TRBD1. Sequencing used peripheral blood. The CDR3 loop is CASSLGTGHNQPQHF. In nucleotides, the CDR3 is TGTGCCAGCAGCTTGGGGACAGGCCACAATCAGCCCCAGCATTTT.